Listed below are T cell receptor beta chains from one sample, sequenced in a study of a mutant IDH1 vaccine in newly diagnosed glioma. Some clones are missing from TCRdb's copy, which holds only in-frame ones; the method was immunoSEQ multiplex PCR. Counted here are about 36,000 clones, 75% to 85% occurring once; the ten biggest clones make up 9.5% to 13%. Their antigen targets remain unknown. Sequences were derived from PBMCs, sampled from a glioma patient whose treatment included an IDH1 peptide vaccine. The origin of the receptors is a man in his forties or fifties with glioma. Each CDR3 is given with its conserved first and last residue. The order of the fields is CDR3 protein, CDR3 DNA, clone size, V gene, D gene, J gene. The D gene is left open where the match is weak. The size field is filled for only some rows; it gives once, few, many or a size class.

cdr3_aa: CASSPQPGQGRKLFF
cdr3_nt: TGTGCCAGCTCCCCACAACCTGGACAGGGAAGAAAACTGTTTTTT
clone_size: few
v_call: TRBV18
d_call: TRBD1
j_call: TRBJ1-4

cdr3_aa: CASRKGAGTEAFF
cdr3_nt: TGTGCCAGCAGGAAGGGGGCGGGAACTGAAGCTTTCTTT
clone_size: -
v_call: TRBV11-3
d_call: TRBD1
j_call: TRBJ1-1

cdr3_aa: CASSRTPGEPQHF
cdr3_nt: TGCGCCAGCAGCCGGACTCCCGGAGAGCCCCAGCATTTT
clone_size: -
v_call: TRBV5-1
d_call: -
j_call: TRBJ1-5

cdr3_aa: CASICSTGSYNSPLHF
cdr3_nt: TGCGCCAGCATTTGTAGCACGGGGTCCTATAATTCACCCCTCCACTTT
clone_size: -
v_call: TRBV10-1
d_call: -
j_call: TRBJ1-6

cdr3_aa: CASSPRANSYEQYF
cdr3_nt: TGTGCCAGCTCCCCAAGGGCTAATTCCTACGAGCAGTACTTC
clone_size: once
v_call: TRBV2
d_call: -
j_call: TRBJ2-7

cdr3_aa: CASSSGTENNEQFF
cdr3_nt: TGCGCCAGCAGCTCCGGGACGGAGAACAATGAGCAGTTCTTC
clone_size: -
v_call: TRBV5-1
d_call: -
j_call: TRBJ2-1

cdr3_aa: CASNLYTDTQYF
cdr3_nt: TGTGCCAGCAACCTGTACACAGATACGCAGTATTTT
clone_size: -
v_call: TRBV2
d_call: -
j_call: TRBJ2-3

cdr3_aa: CASTQEEQSSEQFF
cdr3_nt: TGTGCCAGCACCCAAGAGGAACAGTCGAGTGAGCAGTTCTTC
clone_size: -
v_call: TRBV7-6
d_call: -
j_call: TRBJ2-1

cdr3_aa: CASSRAGGGLTEAFF
cdr3_nt: TGTGCCAGCAGTCGGGCTGGGGGGGGCCTCACTGAAGCTTTCTTT
clone_size: -
v_call: TRBV6-5
d_call: -
j_call: TRBJ1-1

cdr3_aa: CASSPRGATNEKLFF
cdr3_nt: TGTGCCAGCAGCCCCAGGGGGGCAACTAATGAAAAACTGTTTTTT
clone_size: -
v_call: TRBV5-4
d_call: TRBD1
j_call: TRBJ1-4

cdr3_aa: CASSQDRADAFF
cdr3_nt: TGCGCCAGCAGCCAAGATCGGGCGGACGCTTTCTTT
clone_size: -
v_call: TRBV4-1
d_call: -
j_call: TRBJ1-1